The T cell receptor (beta chain) under discussion was sequenced for a study of CD4 T cells in relation to SARS-CoV-2 and coronaviruses. Overall study findings and caveats: The cross-reactivity analysis covered only spike protein, not other viral proteins.

The trim removed 4 bases at V and 2 bases at J, leaving 14 bases unmatched. The germline V gene has CDR1 LNHDA and CDR2 SQIVND (reference sequence). The CDR3 runs to 18 residues. The assay was immunoSEQ multiplex PCR, and TCRdb's table has in-frame clones only and misses some. The sample includes under 20,000 clones, 70% to 85% seen only once; the top ten take around a quarter. The unexposed donors gave CD4+ T cells in about 2010-2018, prior to COVID-19. CD4+ T cells were isolated from the cells after nine to eleven days of culture. Unexposed-donor CD4+ T cells were probed with SARS-CoV-2 S/N and four cold-coronavirus spikes, cells permitting. This clone was observed once. The antigen remains undetermined.

Sequencing was done on a sample of CD4+ T cells from PBMCs, cultured in vitro. The clonotype was recovered from a human donor in good health. V gene TRBV19 combines with J gene TRBJ1-5; 7 bases line up with TRBD1. The chain's CDR3 is CASSTQGRYLRGNQPQHF. The DNA for the CDR3 is TGTGCCAGTAGTACACAGGGGCGCTATTTACGAGGCAATCAGCCCCAGCATTTT.